This T cell receptor (beta chain) was identified during a study of identical twins' blood T cells. Study-level findings and limits: Top TCRbeta clonotypes were shared more with twin than unrelated donors.

TCRdb passed the 5' RACE reads through MiXCR, listing each CDR3 protein once. In the table there are 300,000 to 400,000 distinct CDR3 sequences, 28% of which are singletons. Note on this clonotype: Its antigen remains unidentified.

The CDR3 is 17 amino acids. Germline CDR1 and CDR2: DFQATT and SNEGSKA (reference sequence). The V end lost 3 bases, the J end lost 4 bases, and 25 bases lay between the germline ends. Source material: PBMCs. The TCR was taken from a woman between 18 and 55 years old in good health. The chain has TRBV20-1 and TRBJ2-7; no reliable D call. Here the CDR3 reads CSARDQHSSVTIYEQYF. The CDR3 DNA reads as TGCAGTGCTAGGGACCAGCATTCCTCTGTCACCATATACGAGCAGTACTTC.